This T cell receptor (beta chain) was obtained from a study of shared clonotypes between healthy human individuals. Notes on the study in general: Shared clonotypes across all four donors exceeded non-shared ones in generation probability. Across subsets, estimated richness was generally greater for naive than for memory populations.

CD8 cells classed as naive were CD45RO-negative and positively selected for CCR7, excluding terminally differentiated effector memory CD45RA+ cells. Sequenced by immunoSEQ multiplex PCR; TCRdb stores in-frame clones only, minus some. The sample holds some 2 million clones, 85% to 95% seen once. This clone has just one count. Its antigen is still unknown. Germline loops: CDR1 SGHNT, CDR2 YENEEA. Trimming stripped 4 bases from V and 4 bases from J, with 11 bases between. The CDR3 spans 14 residues. V gene TRBV11-3 combines with J gene TRBJ2-1, with no clear D. The source material was naive CD8+ T cells sorted from blood. The TCR was taken from a man aged 18 to 30 in good health. This CDR3 reads CASSYRYPYNEQFF. The CDR3, as DNA: TGTGCCAGCAGCTATCGCTACCCTTACAATGAGCAGTTCTTC. Combining the CDR3 with reference TRBV11-3 and TRBJ2-1 gives the whole variable domain EAGVVQSPRYKIIEKKQPVAFWCNPISGHNTLYWYLQNLGQGPELLIRYENEEAVDDSQLPKDRFSAERLKGVDSTLKIQPAELGDSAVYLCASSYRYPYNEQFFGPGTRLTVL.